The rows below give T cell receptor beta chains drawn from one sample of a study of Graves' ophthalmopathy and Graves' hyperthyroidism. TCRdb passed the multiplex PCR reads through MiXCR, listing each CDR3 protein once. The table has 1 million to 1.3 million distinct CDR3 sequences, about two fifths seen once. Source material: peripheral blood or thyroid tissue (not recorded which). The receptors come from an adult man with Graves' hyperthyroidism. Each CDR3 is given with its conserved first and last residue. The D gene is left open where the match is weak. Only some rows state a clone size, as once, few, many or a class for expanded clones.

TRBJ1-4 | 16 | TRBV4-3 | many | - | TGCGCCAGCAGCCAGGGAGACAGACCAACTAATGAAAAACTGTTTTTT | CASSQGDRPTNEKLFF
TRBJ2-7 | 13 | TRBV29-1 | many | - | TGCAGCGCCGGAATGGCAGGCTCCTACGAGCAGTACTTC | CSAGMAGSYEQYF
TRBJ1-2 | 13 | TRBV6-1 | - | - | TGTGCCAGCAGGATGGACAGTAACTATGGCTACACCTTC | CASRMDSNYGYTF
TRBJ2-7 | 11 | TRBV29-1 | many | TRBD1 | TGCAGCGTTCGAACAGGGGGCGAGCAGTACTTC | CSVRTGGEQYF
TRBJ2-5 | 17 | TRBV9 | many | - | TGTGCCAGCAGCGTAGATGGGAGTTCGGGGACGTTAAAGACCCAGTACTTC | CASSVDGSSGTLKTQYF
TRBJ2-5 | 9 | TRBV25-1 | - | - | TGTGCCAGCCAAGGGACCCAGTACTTC | CASQGTQYF
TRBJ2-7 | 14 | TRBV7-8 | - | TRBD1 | TGTGCCAGCAGCTTTCCGGACAGGTACTACGAGCAGTACTTC | CASSFPDRYYEQYF
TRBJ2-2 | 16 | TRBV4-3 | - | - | TGCGCCAGCAGCCAAGATCACCCGGGCAACACCGGGGAGCTGTTTTTT | CASSQDHPGNTGELFF
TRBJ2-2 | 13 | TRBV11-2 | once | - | TGTGCCAGCAGCTTCGGCTCAAGCGGGGAGCTGTTTTTT | CASSFGSSGELFF
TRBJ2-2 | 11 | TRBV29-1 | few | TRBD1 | TGCAGCTTTGACAGGGCCGGGGAGCTGTTTTTT | CSFDRAGELFF
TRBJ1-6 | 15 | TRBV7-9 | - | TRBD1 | TGTGCCAGCAGCTTAGCGGACAGGTTAAGTTCACCCCTCCACTTT | CASSLADRLSSPLHF
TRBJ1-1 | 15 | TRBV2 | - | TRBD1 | TGTGCCAGCAGGACGGGGACAGGGGGAGGCACTGAAGCTTTCTTT | CASRTGTGGGTEAFF
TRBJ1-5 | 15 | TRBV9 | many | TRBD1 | TGTGCCAGCAGCGAGAACGGACAGGGACATCAGCCCCAGCATTTT | CASSENGQGHQPQHF
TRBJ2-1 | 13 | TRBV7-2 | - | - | TGTGCCAGCAGCGCACAGGGCGGGGATGAGCAGTTCTTC | CASSAQGGDEQFF
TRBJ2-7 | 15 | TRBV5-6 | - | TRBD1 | TGTGCCAGCAGCCGTTACAGGGGGCTGATTAGCGAGCAGTACTTC | CASSRYRGLISEQYF
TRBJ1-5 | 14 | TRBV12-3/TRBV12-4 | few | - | TGTGCCAGCAGTTTAGCAGGGTTGGATCAGCCCCAGCATTTT | CASSLAGLDQPQHF
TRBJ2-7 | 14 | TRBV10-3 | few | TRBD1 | TGTGCCATCAGGCGGACAGGGAGCGTCTACGAGCAGTACTTC | CAIRRTGSVYEQYF
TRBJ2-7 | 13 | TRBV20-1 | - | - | TGCAGTGCTAGGCAAACAGGTCTCTACGAGCAGTACTTC | CSARQTGLYEQYF
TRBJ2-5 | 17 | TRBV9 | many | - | TGTGCCAGCAGCGTAGATACGGGGGCAGGGGTGTTGGAGACCCAGTACTTC | CASSVDTGAGVLETQYF
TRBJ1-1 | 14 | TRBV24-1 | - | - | TGTGCCACCAGTGATAACAGGTTCACCGGGGAAGCTTTCTTT | CATSDNRFTGEAFF